The present entry profiles one TCR beta chain with its context. Antigen: not known. The assay that was used to sequence DNA from cultured CD4+ T cells was the Oncomine TCR Beta short-read assay. TCRdb fed the PCR reads into MiXCR, producing one record per CDR3 protein. The sample lists about 15,000 distinct CDR3 sequences, about three fifths occurring once. This specimen belongs to a study of vaccination and CD4 T cells after COVID-19. The treatment denotes: roughly 11-day PBMC culture with coronavirus spike peptide pools or control peptides (ViraFEST assay). V was pared by 5 bases and J by 6 bases, with 3 bases of the junction left unmatched. CDR1 is SGHAT, CDR2 FQDESV, per germline (reference sequence). The CDR3 covers 12 residues.

Sequenced sample: CD4+ T cells from blood, cultured in vitro. This sequence was found in a human donor who had recovered from COVID-19. The chain uses TRBV11-1 and TRBJ2-7, with TRBD1 matching over 8 bases. For the CDR3, the DNA is TGTGCCAGCAGCCAAACAGGGGGCGAGCAGTACTTC. Translating gives CASSQTGGEQYF.